These 11 T cell receptor beta chains originate from one sample sequenced in a study of OX40 agonist ivuxolimab in advanced cancers. Measured with immunoSEQ multiplex PCR; TCRdb has only the in-frame clones, and not every one. Here the sample spans around 56,000 clones, less than 85% being singletons. The source material was CD4+ or CD8+ T cells sorted from blood, sampled in a trial of the OX40 agonist ivuxolimab. The receptors originated from an adult with an advanced solid tumor such as melanoma, head and neck, liver or kidney cancer.

Here the CDR3 reads CASSYGRSNTEAFF. For the CDR3, the DNA is TGTGCCAGCAGTTACGGACGCAGTAACACTGAAGCTTTCTTT. The chain has TRBV6-6 and TRBJ1-1; D gene unclear. The CDR3 is made up of 14 amino acids. V was trimmed by 2 bases and J by 2 bases, leaving 9 bases between them. In germline, CDR1 is MNHNY, CDR2 SVGAGI (reference sequence).

The V gene is TRBV7-2, the J gene TRBJ1-5; perhaps TRBD1 as D (5 bases). CDR3 length: 15 amino acids. Germline assignment: CDR1 SGHTA and CDR2 FQGNSA. Trimming removed 3 bases from V and 3 bases from J, with 12 bases in between. CDR3 DNA: TGTGCCAGCAGCTTCGACCGACAGCTCAATCAGCCCCAGCATTTT. This codes for CASSFDRQLNQPQHF.

This chain joins TRBV21-1 and TRBJ2-7; the DNA was not compared with TRBD1, the D call given in the table. TRBV21-1 is marked as a pseudogene. The CDR3 contains 17 residues. CDR3 nucleotide sequence: TGTGCCAGCAGCAAAGCGCTCTCAGGGGCCCTCTCCTACGAGCAGTACTTC. This encodes CASSKALSGALSYEQYF.

V usage is TRBV6-5 and J usage is TRBJ1-1; 8 bases are a match to TRBD1. V lost 10 bases, J lost 5 bases, and 9 bases stayed unmatched. Per germline, CDR1 MNHEY and CDR2 SVGAGI. The CDR3 contains 13 residues. CDR3: CATGQGMGTEAFF. In DNA, the CDR3 is TGTGCCACCGGACAGGGAATGGGAACTGAAGCTTTCTTT.

V and J are TRBV15 and TRBJ1-6, with unresolved D. This CDR3 region has 13 residues. Per germline, CDR1 LNHNV and CDR2 YYDKDF (reference sequence). The V and J ends lost 0 bases and 12 bases respectively, with 9 bases between them. CDR3 residues: CATSRDQNGPLHF. In DNA form, the CDR3 reads TGTGCCACCAGCAGAGACCAGAATGGACCCCTCCACTTT.

The chain has TRBV7-2 and TRBJ2-5, with D uncertain. This CDR3 contains 12 residues. CDR1 and CDR2 (germline): SGHTA, FQGNSA. V was trimmed by 3 bases and J by 1 base, leaving 3 bases between them. CDR3 coding DNA: TGTGCCAGCAGCTTCTCCCAAGAGACCCAGTACTTC. Amino acid sequence: CASSFSQETQYF. Looking up the rest from reference TRBV7-2 and TRBJ2-5 gives the full variable domain: GAGVSQSPSNKVTEKGKDVELRCDPISGHTALYWYRQSLGQGLEFLIYFQGNSAPDKSGLPSDRFSAERTGGSVSTLTIQRTQQEDSAVYLCASSFSQETQYFGPGTRLLVL.

The chain is built from TRBV12-5 and TRBJ2-7, with 7 bases identical to TRBD2. Germline V gene data show CDR1 as LGHNT and CDR2 as FRNRAP. This CDR3 comprises 13 residues. J was trimmed by 2 bases and V by 5 bases; bases with no gene match: 3. The CDR3 reads CASGLSGPYEQYF. Here the CDR3 DNA reads TGTGCTAGTGGTCTTAGCGGGCCCTACGAGCAGTACTTC.

This chain connects TRBV4-3 to TRBJ1-2, with 7 bases matching TRBD1. The CDR3 loop spans 16 amino acids. Looked up from germline, CDR1 is LGHNA and CDR2 is YSLEER. V shed 4 bases and J 5 bases; nucleotides not matched to a gene: 13. CDR3 DNA: TGCGCCAGCAGCCTACACAGTTACGTGACAGGGTATGGCTACACCTTC. It codes for CASSLHSYVTGYGYTF.

The chain joins TRBV7-2 to TRBJ2-2; D gene ambiguous. Trimming stripped 1 base from V and 6 bases from J, with 12 bases between. The CDR3 runs to 15 residues. Germline-derived CDR1 and CDR2 are SGHTA and FQGNSA. The CDR3, as DNA: TGTGCCAGCAGCTTAGACTGGGTCCTCTCCGGGGAGCTGTTTTTT. Its protein is CASSLDWVLSGELFF.

This chain connects TRBV5-6 to TRBJ2-5, with 8 bases lining up with TRBD1. V lost 3 bases to trimming and J lost 11 bases; unmatched junction nucleotides: 15. This CDR3 contains 15 residues. Germline V CDR1 and CDR2: SGHDT, YYEEEE. CDR3 residues: CASSSAGGAALQQYF. CDR3 DNA sequence: TGTGCCAGCAGCTCTGCAGGGGGCGCGGCCCTTCAGCAGTACTTC.

This rearrangement joins TRBV7-2 to TRBJ2-2, with 14 bases matching TRBD2. Germline loops: CDR1 SGHTA, CDR2 FQGNSA. After removal of 5 bases from V and 5 bases from J, the junction contained 7 bases not matched to a gene. The CDR3 is 17 residues long. CDR3 DNA: TGTGCCAGCAGCCCGACTAGCGGGAGGGCAGTAACCGGGGAGCTGTTTTTT. Encoded protein: CASSPTSGRAVTGELFF.